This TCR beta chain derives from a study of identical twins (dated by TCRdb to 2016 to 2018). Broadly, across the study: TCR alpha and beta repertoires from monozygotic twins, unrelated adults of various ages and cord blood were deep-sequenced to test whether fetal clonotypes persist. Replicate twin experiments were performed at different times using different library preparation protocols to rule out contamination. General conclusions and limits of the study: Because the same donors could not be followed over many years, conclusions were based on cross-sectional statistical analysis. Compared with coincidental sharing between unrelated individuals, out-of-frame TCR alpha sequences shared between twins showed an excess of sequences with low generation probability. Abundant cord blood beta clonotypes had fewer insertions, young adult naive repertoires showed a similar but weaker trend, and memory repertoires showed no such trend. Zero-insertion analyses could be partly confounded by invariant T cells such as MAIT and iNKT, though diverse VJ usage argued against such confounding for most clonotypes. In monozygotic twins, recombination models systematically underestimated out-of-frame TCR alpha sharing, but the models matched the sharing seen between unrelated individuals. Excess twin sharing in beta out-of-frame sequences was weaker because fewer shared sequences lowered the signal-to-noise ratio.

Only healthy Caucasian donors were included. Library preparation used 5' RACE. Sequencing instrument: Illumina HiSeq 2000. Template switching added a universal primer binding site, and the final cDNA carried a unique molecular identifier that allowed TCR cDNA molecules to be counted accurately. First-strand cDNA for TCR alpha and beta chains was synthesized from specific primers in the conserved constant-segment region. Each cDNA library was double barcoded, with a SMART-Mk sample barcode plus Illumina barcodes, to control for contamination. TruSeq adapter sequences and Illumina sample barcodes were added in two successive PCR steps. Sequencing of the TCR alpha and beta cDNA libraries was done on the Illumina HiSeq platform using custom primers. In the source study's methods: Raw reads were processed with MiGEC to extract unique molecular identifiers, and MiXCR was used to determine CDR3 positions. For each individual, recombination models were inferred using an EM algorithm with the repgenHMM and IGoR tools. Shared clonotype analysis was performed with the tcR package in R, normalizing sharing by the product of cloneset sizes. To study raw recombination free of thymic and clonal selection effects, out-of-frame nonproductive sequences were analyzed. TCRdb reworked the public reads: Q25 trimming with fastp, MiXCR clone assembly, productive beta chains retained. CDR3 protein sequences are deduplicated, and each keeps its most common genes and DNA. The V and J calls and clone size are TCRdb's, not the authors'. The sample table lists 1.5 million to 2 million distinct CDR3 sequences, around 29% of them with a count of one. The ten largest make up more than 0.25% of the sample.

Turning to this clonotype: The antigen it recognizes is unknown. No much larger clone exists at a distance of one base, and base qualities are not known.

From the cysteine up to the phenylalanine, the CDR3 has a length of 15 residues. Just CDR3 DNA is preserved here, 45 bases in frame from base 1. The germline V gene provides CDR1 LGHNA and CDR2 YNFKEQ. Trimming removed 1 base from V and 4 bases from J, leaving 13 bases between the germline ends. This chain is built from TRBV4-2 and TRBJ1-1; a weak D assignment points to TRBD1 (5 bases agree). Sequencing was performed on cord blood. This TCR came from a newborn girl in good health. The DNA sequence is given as TGTGCCAGCAGCCAAGGATGCCTAAGGGGCACTGAAGCTTTCTTT. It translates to CASSQGCLRGTEAFF.